These 16 T cell receptor beta chains originate from one sample sequenced in a study of shared clonotypes between healthy human individuals (dated by TCRdb to about 2020). Libraries were made using the immunoSEQ multiplex PCR assay. This immuneACCESS table, as held by TCRdb, lists in-frame sequences with V and J called but not all clones. Of the missing ones, under half trace to an unresolved V gene in checked studies; the others have no known cause. This sample gives 2.5 million or so clones in total; roughly 92% of them show up just once. The top ten clonotypes cover about 0.13% of the sample. The sequenced sample consisted of naive CD4+ T cells sorted from blood. The cell subset or site label of this sample denotes: CD45RA+ positively selected. Receptor source: a man aged 18 to 30 in good health.

The rearrangement uses TRBV19 and TRBJ2-7, with 10 bases fitting TRBD2. CDR3 length equals 16 residues. V lost 2 bases and J lost 0; bases outside the gene matches: 4. In germline, CDR1 is LNHDA, CDR2 SQIVND (reference sequence). This chain's CDR3 is CASSISGTSVSYEQYF. CDR3 bases: TGTGCCAGTAGTATATCAGGGACTAGCGTCTCCTACGAGCAGTACTTC.

About this clone itself: A read error may produce the germline difference seen at one junction end. Other nucleotide sequences from this sample produce the same CDR3. The chain uses TRBV18 and TRBJ2-2, with D possibly TRBD1 on 6 matching bases. CDR3 length equals 15 residues. The germline V gene encodes CDR1 KGHSH and CDR2 LQKENI. As DNA, the CDR3 is TGTGCCAGCTCTCCACAGGGAACGAACACCGGGGAGCTGTTTTTT. It codes for CASSPQGTNTGELFF.

The rearrangement uses TRBV6-6 and TRBJ2-7, with 8 nucleotides matching TRBD1. The CDR3 spans 13 residues. Per germline, CDR1 MNHNY and CDR2 SVGAGI (reference sequence). The trim removed 8 bases at V and 1 base at J, leaving 4 bases unmatched. CDR3 residues: CASLDRESYEQYF. CDR3 coding DNA: TGTGCCAGCCTGGACAGGGAGTCCTACGAGCAGTACTTC.

The chain uses TRBV7-2 and TRBJ2-4; D is possibly TRBD2 (5 bases). The CDR3 length is 12 residues. V lost 10 bases, J lost 1 base, and 8 bases lay in between. CDR1 is SGHTA, CDR2 FQGNSA, per germline. The CDR3 DNA reads TGTGCCACCTCGGGGGCCAAAAACATTCAGTACTTC. It translates to CATSGAKNIQYF.

The chain uses TRBV7-9 and TRBJ2-2; a weak D match, TRBD1 (5 bases). Germline V gives CDR1 SEHNR, CDR2 FQNEAQ (reference sequence). The length of the CDR3 is 13 residues. V was shortened by 4 bases and J by 5 bases, with 8 bases between the two germline ends. The CDR3 loop reads CASSSPGTGELFF. Written as DNA, the CDR3 is TGTGCCAGCAGCTCTCCAGGGACCGGGGAGCTGTTTTTT.

The chain joins TRBV6-5 to TRBJ1-4; the D gene is possibly TRBD1 (5 bases). V was trimmed by 7 bases and J by 7 bases, leaving 13 bases between them. Per germline, CDR1 MNHEY and CDR2 SVGAGI. The CDR3 length is 13 residues. The DNA for the CDR3 is TGTGCCAGCACAAGGGGAGTGTCTGAAAAACTGTTTTTT. It yields the protein CASTRGVSEKLFF.

The V and J genes are TRBV6-5 and TRBJ1-1, with unresolved D. Germline CDR1 reads MNHEY; CDR2 reads SVGAGI. The CDR3 is 14 amino acids. Deletions cut 0 bases from V and 4 bases from J, with 9 bases between. Here the CDR3 reads CASSYSESGTEAFF. For the CDR3, the DNA is TGTGCCAGCAGTTACTCAGAGTCGGGCACTGAAGCTTTCTTT.

The rearrangement links TRBV19 to TRBJ1-3; perhaps TRBD1 as D (5 bases). Germline values: CDR1 LNHDA, CDR2 SQIVND (reference sequence). The CDR3 extends over 19 amino acids. Trimming shortened V by 3 bases and J by 0 bases, and 21 bases separated the two germline ends. The CDR3 sequence is CASSIRAGSLSRSGNTIYF. As DNA, the CDR3 is TGTGCCAGTAGTATTCGGGCAGGGAGTCTATCCCGCTCTGGAAACACCATATATTTT.

V and J are TRBV10-3 and TRBJ2-1; TRBD2 aligns across 12 bases. Germline V gene data show CDR1 as ENHRY and CDR2 as SYGVKD. This CDR3 has 15 amino acids. The V segment lost 10 bases and the J segment 5 bases; nucleotides outside the gene matches: 9. The CDR3 reads CATRLAGALDNEQFF. DNA for the CDR3: TGTGCCACTCGACTAGCGGGGGCCCTGGACAATGAGCAGTTCTTC.

The chain joins TRBV11-2 to TRBJ2-5, with D hard to call. Trimming pared 0 bases from V and 7 bases from J, leaving 12 bases between. This CDR3 contains 14 residues. Germline CDR1 reads SGHAT; CDR2 reads FQNNGV. For the CDR3, the DNA is TGTGCCAGCAGCTTAGATCCCAGTTCTAGGACCCAGTACTTC. Amino acids: CASSLDPSSRTQYF.

This clone has more than one count but fewer than ten. The rearrangement links TRBV5-8 to TRBJ1-6, with 7 bases lining up with TRBD1. V lost 4 bases, J lost 8 bases, and 12 bases stayed unmatched. Germline loops: CDR1 SGHTS, CDR2 YDEGEE. The CDR3 length is 16 residues. The CDR3 protein is CASSTGTVVTDSPLHF. The DNA of the CDR3 is TGTGCCAGCAGCACCGGGACAGTTGTAACCGATTCACCCCTCCACTTT. The full variable domain, its missing parts supplied by reference TRBV5-8 and TRBJ1-6, is EAGVTQSPTHLIKTRGQQATLRCSPISGHTSVYWYQQALGLGLQFLLWYDEGEERNRGNFPPRFSGRQFPNYSSELNVNALELEDSALYLCASSTGTVVTDSPLHFGNGTRLTVT.

V and J are TRBV23-1 and TRBJ2-1; no clear D gene. TRBV23-1 is an ORF, with its function uncertain. The CDR3 spans 14 residues. The V end lost 3 bases, the J end lost 2 bases, and 8 bases lay between the germline ends. The CDR3 DNA is TGCGCCAGCAGTCAGAGTCGACCCTACAATGAGCAGTTCTTC. As protein: CASSQSRPYNEQFF.

The chain carries TRBV30 and TRBJ2-3; 14 nucleotides agree with TRBD2. The CDR3 spans 20 residues. Germline trimming cut 1 base from V and 4 bases from J; bases unmatched to any gene: 16. Germline CDR1 is GTSNPN and CDR2 is SVGIG (reference sequence). Here the CDR3 reads CAWSATGLAGAQVWSDTQYF. The DNA of the CDR3 is TGTGCCTGGAGTGCTACGGGACTAGCGGGGGCCCAGGTTTGGTCAGATACGCAGTATTTT.

In DNA, the CDR3 is TGTGCCAGCAGCCCTGCAGCGGGGGGACCCCTAGATACGCAGTATTTT. It is translated as CASSPAAGGPLDTQYF. The chain is built from TRBV9 and TRBJ2-3, with 9 bases aligning to TRBD2. This CDR3 contains 16 residues. Germline V CDR1 and CDR2: SGDLS, YYNGEE. With V trimmed by 4 bases and J by 5 bases, 11 bases remained unmatched.

The rearrangement links TRBV27 to TRBJ1-2; 8 bases align to TRBD1. Germline V CDR1 and CDR2: MNHEY, SMNVEV (reference sequence). The CDR3 is made up of 14 amino acids. With 7 bases clipped from V and 2 bases from J, the junction kept 6 bases outside the gene matches. This chain's CDR3 is CASTTGTGNYGYTF. DNA of the CDR3: TGTGCCAGCACCACCGGGACAGGAAACTATGGCTACACCTTC.

The rearrangement joins TRBV10-3 to TRBJ2-2; 7 nucleotides align to TRBD2. The CDR3 contains 16 residues. CDR1 is ENHRY, CDR2 SYGVKD, per germline. Unmatched junction bases numbered 7, after V lost 0 bases and J lost 6 bases. In DNA, the CDR3 is TGTGCCATCAGTGAGTCCCGCGGGAGATCTGCCGGGGAGCTGTTTTTT. It specifies CAISESRGRSAGELFF.